This T cell receptor beta chain was recorded in a study of cytomegalovirus exposure and HLA in healthy donors (dated by TCRdb to 2016 to 2017). About the investigation overall: In an earlier analysis of some 610 of the donors, less than 350 Gb of sequence data and 120 million or so unique TCR beta sequences from 180 million or so T cells were reported. About 320 gigabases of sequencing data and 70 million to 85 million unique TCR sequences were included in an early release covering about 620 HLA-typed donors. Among the roughly 390 genotyped donors, under 90% belonged to the genetic ancestry cluster associated with self-reported Caucasian donors. The study aimed to test whether cataloging public T cell receptors could reveal signatures of past pathogen exposure. The study used immunosequencing to profile the T cell repertoires of hundreds of subjects and linked those repertoires to cytomegalovirus serostatus. A separate validation cohort of roughly 130 different subjects was used in addition to the approximately 670-subject first cohort. To predict cytomegalovirus infection status, the study combined high-throughput TCR immunosequencing, statistical association of individual TCRs with disease status, and machine learning. To study patterns of TCR occurrence, a later analysis re-analyzed previously published TCR beta repertoires from several hundred donors and added high-resolution HLA genotyping. Rather than drawing on any new phenotypic data, the later analysis identified candidate immune exposures from TCR beta sequences and the way those sequences occurred across donors. In an earlier analysis of more than 550 of the donors, high-throughput TCR beta sequencing was used to judge whether each TCR beta V gene segment behaved as functional or pseudogenic. Alongside the repertoire data, information on donor age, sex, ethnicity and CMV serostatus was compiled. A later genetic analysis used genome-wide SNP genotypes for about three fifths of the 666 donors, treating that subset as a discovery cohort. Every repertoire in the discovery cohort had been generated on one and the same sequencing platform. HLA typing included class I and class II loci at four-digit resolution. Typing coverage differed by locus: A, B, C, DRB1 and DQB1 were typed in roughly 620-640 donors, DQA1 in about 500, DPA1 in 606, and DPB1 in about 450. Roughly 5 DR-DQ haplotypes were treated as single units for association and clustering because of strong linkage in the cohort. Across around 400 genotyped donors of the cohort, an average of roughly 230,000 unique TCR beta nucleotide sequences per donor were sequenced, and roughly a sixth of those sequences were non-productive.

The study at large found these results: Most TCR sequences were seen in very few donors, while some public TCRs were found in many individuals. The cohort was sequenced for TCR beta chains only, and without alpha or paired-chain data the features that could be detected were limited. A further reported finding was that TCR beta sequences accurately predicted the HLA-A and HLA-B alleles for most subjects in the first cohort. Compared with equally common non-associated chains, HLA-associated TCR beta chains in a later analysis were more clonally expanded and had lower generation probabilities. Assigning TCR associations to individual alleles was difficult when HLA alleles, especially DR and DQ, strongly co-occurred. Compared with the roughly 700-donor mean, donors in an Asian-associated ancestry cluster had fewer N-insertions in productive TCRs, according to a later genetic analysis. Roughly uniform sequencing depth across donors was assumed in presence/absence analyses, although this assumption may not hold. In a later analysis, most CMV-associated TCR beta chains were found to appear HLA-restricted, with HLA associations seemingly driven largely by CMV exposure. At a false discovery rate of 0.05, a later analysis linked some 18,000 TCR beta sequences to specific HLA alleles. A later genetic analysis associated a missense DCLRE1C variant with V-gene and J-gene trimming of TCR beta chains, and an independent cohort replicated the association. A group of highly shared sequence variants was considered likely to be a technical artifact of the sequencing pipeline. The classifier was reported to diagnose cytomegalovirus status with high specificity and sensitivity in both the original cohort and the validation cohort. Broadly in line with IMGT annotations, most TCR beta V segments showed up in productive rearrangements about 87% or about 30% of the time in an earlier analysis of around 550 of the donors. The authors suggested that the approach could potentially be generalized to other disease states and immunological phenotypes. A total of fewer than 200 TCR beta chains were listed by the study as associated with cytomegalovirus. In vitro tests confirmed that a few of the cytomegalovirus-associated TCR beta chains recognize cytomegalovirus antigens. Because some donors lacked HLA typing at each locus, the association tests relied only on the typed subset. CMV serostatus was the only immune exposure information available for the cohort. A later analysis reported that several top co-occurrence clusters appeared linked to parvovirus B19, influenza, CMV and Epstein-Barr virus. Linkage disequilibrium might explain the correlated functional status among segregating V segments, but an unknown experimental factor could not be excluded. A later analysis found that TCR association rates varied across HLA loci, with DRB1 alleles showing the most associated TCRs and HLA-C alleles the fewest. About 17 rarely observed V segments, including chromosome 9 orphons, were excluded from the earlier analysis of 550 to 700 of the donors because counts were too low.

The cohort was made up of under 800 healthy bone marrow donors. At the time of sampling, every cohort member was nominally healthy, though immune exposures that went unrecorded were likely present. The donor was CMV seronegative and was included in the group of a few hundred seronegative cohort members. A peripheral blood sample was provided by each donor, and peripheral blood mononuclear cells were used for TCR beta sequencing. Genomic DNA was extracted from the blood cell samples with the Qiagen DNeasy Blood Extraction Kit. Library generation was performed with the immunoSEQ multiplex PCR assay. A mixture of 60 forward primers for TCR Vbeta segments and 13 reverse primers for TCR Jbeta segments was used in the multiplex PCR. A multiplex PCR assay on genomic DNA amplified the CDR3 region of rearranged TCR beta genes. The amplified TCR beta libraries were sequenced on the Illumina HiSeq System as 87-base-pair reads. Regarding the original processing steps: Across the 670 or so repertoires, a later analysis counted around 80 million unique TCR beta chains, some 11 million of which were shared by at least two donors. Raw reads were error-corrected and collapsed into unique sequences with a nearest-neighbor algorithm that merged closely related sequences to remove PCR and sequencing errors. V, D and J gene segments were assigned by aligning CDR3 sequences to IMGT reference sequences. For a sequence to be retained, at least a six-nucleotide match to both a V gene segment and a J gene segment was required. Rearrangements were classified as productive when the CDR3 lacked stop codons and remained in frame with V and J, and all other rearrangements were classified as non-productive. CDR3 was defined by IMGT convention, running from the second conserved V-encoded cysteine to the conserved J-encoded phenylalanine. The earlier analysis of 500 to 650 of the donors excluded any sequence lacking an unambiguous match to a single V gene segment. In an earlier analysis of around 590 of the donors, a V segment was called functional when productive rearrangements were above 56.7%, and segregating when the standard deviation between donors exceeded 5%. A statistical classification framework was built to diagnose cytomegalovirus status from the catalog of TCR beta chain sequences. A later analysis assigned V and J genes by comparing TCR nucleotide sequences with IMGT/GENE-DB human TR gene sequences. In a later analysis, CDR3 sequences and most-parsimonious VDJ recombination scenarios were assigned using the TCRdist pipeline. In a later analysis, each TCR beta chain was defined by its CDR3 amino acid sequence together with its V-gene family, and reads lacking a unique V-gene family were excluded. A later analysis removed roughly 590 highly shared, low-generation-probability nucleotide sequences to deal with suspected cross-contamination and a sequencing artifact. In a later analysis, a clonal expansion index was calculated for each public chain from normalized within-repertoire ranks of inferred template counts. In a later analysis, generation probabilities were computed with a VDJ recombination model fitted to out-of-frame rearrangements, and the resulting probabilities were checked against IGoR. In a later analysis, hypergeometric tests were used to score TCR-TCR, TCR-HLA and TCR-CMV co-occurrence, with a repertoire-size bias correction applied to TCR pairs. In a later analysis, false discovery rates were estimated by permuting HLA or CMV assignments 20 times. In a later analysis, co-occurring TCRs were grouped using DBSCAN, with TCRdist sequence similarity added in when clustering inside HLA-allele-positive subsets. Repertoires with fewer than 30,000 or more than 120,000 public chains were left out of co-occurrence clustering, as were several repertoires with anomalous nucleotide sharing. In TCRdb, the immuneACCESS table is reduced to in-frame sequences with V and J assigned. These tables do not hold every clone; where another copy was compared, an unresolved V gene accounts for under half, and the others remain unexplained. That table furnishes V, J and clone size, whereas the DNA furnished D and trimming. The sample table holds 70,000 to 95,000 clones, of which 60% to 80% were seen once. Of the sample, 3% to 3.5% is held by the ten largest clones.

A note on this clone: What this receptor recognizes is not known. No per-base quality is available; no much larger clone lies one base away.

The sequence came from a man aged 45 to 65 in good health and CMV-seronegative. The sample was PBMCs.

The nucleotides are TGTGCCAGCAGTTATGGGGGCACAAATCAGCCCCAGCATTTT. It specifies CASSYGGTNQPQHF. This sequence uses TRBV6-6 and TRBJ1-5; 6 matching bases give a weak D call of TRBD1. For CDR1 and CDR2, the germline V gene (reference sequence) lists MNHNY and SVGAGI. Measured from the cysteine to the phenylalanine, the CDR3 is 14 residues long. Of the read, only the CDR3 DNA is kept; its 42 bases are in frame from base 1. The germline ends are 10 bases apart after V is trimmed by 3 bases and J by 4 bases.